Listed below are T cell receptor beta chains from one sample, sequenced in a study of T-cell memory formation after mild COVID-19. TCRdb itself ran the 5' RACE reads through MiXCR, one entry per CDR3 protein. The repertoire includes roughly 280,000 distinct CDR3 sequences, around 16% of them detected once, and roughly 20% sits in the top ten. The specimen was PBMCs or a T cell subset sorted from them (not recorded which). The source is a man between 18 and 35 years old who had mild COVID-19 (a few samples of this study predate the infection). Cell type and time point are not known. The CDR3 runs from the conserved cysteine through the conserved F or W. Only part of the rows carry a size: once, few, many, or a class if the clone is expanded.

TRBV6-2/TRBV6-3	once	CASSYNRGDPQHF
TRBV14	few	CAKIRGAQNIQYF
TRBV6-2/TRBV6-3	.	CASSYGTSSRSMGETQYF
TRBV2	many	CASSIGEETQYF
TRBV6-2/TRBV6-3	.	CASKDPDTEAFF
TRBV14	.	CASSQAGGGFLSYNEQFF
TRBV7-8	.	CASSSLAGVSTDTQYF
TRBV4-1	.	CASSQPQSSYNSPLHF
TRBV28	few	CASRSFYTEAFF
TRBV3-1	.	CASSQSPRDGGVYNEQFF
TRBV7-3	.	CASSLIGGGGEGDTQYF
TRBV4-3	.	CASSQPGGTTDTQYF
TRBV4-2	.	CASSQEGTGNDEQFF
TRBV7-6	few	CASSSGDEETQYF
TRBV12-3/TRBV12-4	few	CASSLLAGITGELFF
TRBV14	many	CASSQESAVTGELFF
TRBV29-1	few	CSVVSSTATYEQYF
TRBV6-6	many	CASSYWAPREAFF
TRBV5-6	few	CASSPPDRGETQYF
TRBV28	.	CASSFWFGAGELFF
TRBV5-5	many	CASSPRGGNTEAFF
TRBV7-2	few	CASRPAGGRSTDTQYF
TRBV29-1	.	CSTRQGTTEAFF
TRBV5-8	.	CASSFTTSGGFTQYF
TRBV6-5	few	CASSYKAGQETQYF
TRBV12-3/TRBV12-4	.	CASSFVGAGETQYF
TRBV19	many	CASSPGIYNEQFF
TRBV29-1	few	CSVDLGTTEAFF
TRBV4-2	few	CASSQMRGGLGETQYF